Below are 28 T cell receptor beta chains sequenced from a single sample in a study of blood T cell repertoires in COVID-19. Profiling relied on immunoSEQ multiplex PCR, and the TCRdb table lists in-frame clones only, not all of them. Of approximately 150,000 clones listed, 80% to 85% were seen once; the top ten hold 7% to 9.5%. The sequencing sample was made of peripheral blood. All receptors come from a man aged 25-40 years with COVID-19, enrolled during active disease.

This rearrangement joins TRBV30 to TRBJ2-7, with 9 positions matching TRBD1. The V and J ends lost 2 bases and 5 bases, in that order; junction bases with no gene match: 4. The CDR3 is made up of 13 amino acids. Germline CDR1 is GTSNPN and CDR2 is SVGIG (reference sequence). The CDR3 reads CAWSWDRANEQYF. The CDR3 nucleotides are TGTGCCTGGAGTTGGGACAGGGCTAACGAGCAGTACTTC.

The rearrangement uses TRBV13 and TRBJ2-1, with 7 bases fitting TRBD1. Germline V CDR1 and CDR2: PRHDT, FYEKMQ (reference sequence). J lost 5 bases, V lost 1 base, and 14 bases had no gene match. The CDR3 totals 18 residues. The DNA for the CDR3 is TGTGCCAGCAGCTTAGTCCGACAGGGACCCCTTTTAAACAATGAGCAGTTCTTC. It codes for CASSLVRQGPLLNNEQFF. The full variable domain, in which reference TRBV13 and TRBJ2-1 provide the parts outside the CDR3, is AAGVIQSPRHLIKEKRETATLKCYPIPRHDTVYWYQQGPGQDPQFLISFYEKMQSDKGSIPDRFSAQQFSDYHSELNMSSLELGDSALYFCASSLVRQGPLLNNEQFFGPGTRLTVL.

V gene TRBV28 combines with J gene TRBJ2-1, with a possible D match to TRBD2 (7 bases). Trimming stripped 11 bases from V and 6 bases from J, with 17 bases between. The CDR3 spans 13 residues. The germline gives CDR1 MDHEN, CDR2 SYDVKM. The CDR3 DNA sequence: TGTGCCGGGGGAGGGGGAGAAGTCAATGAGCAGTTCTTC. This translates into CAGGGGEVNEQFF.

This CDR3 is CASRPPAGAADTQYF. CDR3 DNA: TGTGCCAGCCGACCCCCCGCGGGAGCAGCAGATACGCAGTATTTT. The chain combines TRBV5-4 with TRBJ2-3; 7 bases are shared with TRBD2. CDR1 and CDR2 from the germline V gene are SGHNT and YYREEE (reference sequence). V was clipped by 7 bases and J by 4 bases; unmatched bases: 12. The CDR3 sequence is 15 residues long.

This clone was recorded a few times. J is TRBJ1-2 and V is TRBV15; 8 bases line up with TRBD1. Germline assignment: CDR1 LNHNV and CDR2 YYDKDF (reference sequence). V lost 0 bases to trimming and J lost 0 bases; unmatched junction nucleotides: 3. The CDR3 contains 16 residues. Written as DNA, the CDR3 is TGTGCCACCAGCAGAGATGGACAGGGAACTAACTATGGCTACACCTTC. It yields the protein CATSRDGQGTNYGYTF.

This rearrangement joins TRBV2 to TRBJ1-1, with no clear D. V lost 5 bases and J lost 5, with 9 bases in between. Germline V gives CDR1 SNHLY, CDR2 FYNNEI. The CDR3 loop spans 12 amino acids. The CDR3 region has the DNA TGTGCCAGCAGTTACAGCATGACTGAAGCTTTCTTT. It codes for CASSYSMTEAFF.

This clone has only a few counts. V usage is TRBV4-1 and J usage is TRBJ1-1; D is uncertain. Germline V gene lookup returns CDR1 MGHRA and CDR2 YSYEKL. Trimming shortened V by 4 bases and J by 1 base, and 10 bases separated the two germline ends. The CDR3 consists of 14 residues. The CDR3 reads CASSPADSNTEAFF. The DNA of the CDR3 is TGCGCCAGCAGCCCGGCGGACTCGAACACTGAAGCTTTCTTT.

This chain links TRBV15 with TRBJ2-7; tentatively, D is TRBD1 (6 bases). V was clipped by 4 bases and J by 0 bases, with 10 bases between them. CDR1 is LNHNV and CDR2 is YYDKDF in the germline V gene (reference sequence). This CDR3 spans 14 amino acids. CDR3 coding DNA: TGTGCCACCAGCAACTTGACAGGCTCCTACGAGCAGTACTTC. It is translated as CATSNLTGSYEQYF.

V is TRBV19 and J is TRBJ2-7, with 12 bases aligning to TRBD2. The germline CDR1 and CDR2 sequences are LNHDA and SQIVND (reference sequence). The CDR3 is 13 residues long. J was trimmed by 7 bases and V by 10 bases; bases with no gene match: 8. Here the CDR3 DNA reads TGTGCCACCTCTAGCGGGAGGGCTGGGGAGCAGTACTTC. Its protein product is CATSSGRAGEQYF.

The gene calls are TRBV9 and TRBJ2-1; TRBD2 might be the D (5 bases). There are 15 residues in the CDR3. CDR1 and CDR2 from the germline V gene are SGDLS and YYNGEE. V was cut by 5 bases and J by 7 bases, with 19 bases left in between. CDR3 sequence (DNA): TGTGCCAGCAGTGCCCACCCGGACTGGGATAATGAGCAGTTCTTC. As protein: CASSAHPDWDNEQFF.

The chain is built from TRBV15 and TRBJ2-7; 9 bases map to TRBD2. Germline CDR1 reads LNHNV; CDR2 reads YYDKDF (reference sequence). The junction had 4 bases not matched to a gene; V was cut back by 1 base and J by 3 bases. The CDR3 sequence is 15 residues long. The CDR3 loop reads CATSRAPSGNYEQYF. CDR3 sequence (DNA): TGTGCCACCAGCAGAGCCCCTAGCGGGAACTACGAGCAGTACTTC.

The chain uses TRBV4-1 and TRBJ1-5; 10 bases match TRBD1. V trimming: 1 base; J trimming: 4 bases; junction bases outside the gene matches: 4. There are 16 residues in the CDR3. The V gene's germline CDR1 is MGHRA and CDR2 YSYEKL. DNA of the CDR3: TGCGCCAGCAGCCAAGCCAGGACAGGGGGTAATCAGCCCCAGCATTTT. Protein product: CASSQARTGGNQPQHF.

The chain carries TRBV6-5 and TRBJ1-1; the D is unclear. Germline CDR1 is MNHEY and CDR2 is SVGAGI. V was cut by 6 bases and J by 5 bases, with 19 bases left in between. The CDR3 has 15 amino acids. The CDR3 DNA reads TGTGCCAGCAGATCGATGGGCAGTCGGGGAACTGAAGCTTTCTTT. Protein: CASRSMGSRGTEAFF.

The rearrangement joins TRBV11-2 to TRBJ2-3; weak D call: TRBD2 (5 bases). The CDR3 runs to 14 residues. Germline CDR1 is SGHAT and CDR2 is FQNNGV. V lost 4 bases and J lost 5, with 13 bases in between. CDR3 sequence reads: CASSSLTRGDTQYF. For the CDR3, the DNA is TGTGCCAGCAGCTCTCTTACCCGGGGAGATACGCAGTATTTT.

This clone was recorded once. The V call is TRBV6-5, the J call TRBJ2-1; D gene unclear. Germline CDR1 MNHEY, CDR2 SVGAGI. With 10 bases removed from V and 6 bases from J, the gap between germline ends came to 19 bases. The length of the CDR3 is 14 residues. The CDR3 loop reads CATQTNWSPNEQFF. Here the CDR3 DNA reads TGTGCCACTCAGACAAACTGGTCTCCCAATGAGCAGTTCTTC.

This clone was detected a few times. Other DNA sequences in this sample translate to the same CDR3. Here the CDR3 DNA reads TGTGCCAGCAGTGAAGACTTGACAGTCTATGGCTACACCTTC. Amino acids: CASSEDLTVYGYTF. The genes are TRBV6-1 and TRBJ1-2, with a possible D match to TRBD1 (5 bases). Germline V lookup: CDR1 MNHNS, CDR2 SASEGT. V was cut by 1 base and J by 4 bases, with 10 bases left in between. The CDR3 is made up of 14 amino acids.

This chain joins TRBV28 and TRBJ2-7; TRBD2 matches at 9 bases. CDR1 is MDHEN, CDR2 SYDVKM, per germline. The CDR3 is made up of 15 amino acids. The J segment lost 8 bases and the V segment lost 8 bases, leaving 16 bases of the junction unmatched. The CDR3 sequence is CASQREAGGPLKQYF. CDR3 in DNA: TGTGCCAGCCAGCGGGAAGCGGGGGGCCCCTTGAAGCAGTACTTC.

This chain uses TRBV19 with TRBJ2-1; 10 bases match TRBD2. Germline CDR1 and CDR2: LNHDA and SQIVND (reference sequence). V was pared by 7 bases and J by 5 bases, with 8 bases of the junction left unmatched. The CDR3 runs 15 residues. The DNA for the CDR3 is TGTGCCAGTACCTCTAGCGGGAGTCCCCACAATGAGCAGTTCTTC. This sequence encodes CASTSSGSPHNEQFF.

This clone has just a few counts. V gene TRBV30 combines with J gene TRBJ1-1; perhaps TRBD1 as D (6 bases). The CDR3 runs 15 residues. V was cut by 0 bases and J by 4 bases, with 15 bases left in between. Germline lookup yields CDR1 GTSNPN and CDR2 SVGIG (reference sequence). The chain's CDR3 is CAWSVRGASVTEAFF. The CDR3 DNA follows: TGTGCCTGGAGTGTACGGGGGGCGTCGGTCACTGAAGCTTTCTTT.

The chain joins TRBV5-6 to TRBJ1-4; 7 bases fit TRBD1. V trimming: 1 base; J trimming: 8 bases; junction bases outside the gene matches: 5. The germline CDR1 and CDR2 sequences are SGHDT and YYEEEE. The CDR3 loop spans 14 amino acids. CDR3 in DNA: TGTGCCAGCAGCTTGAAGGGGGCCGGGGAAAAACTGTTTTTT. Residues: CASSLKGAGEKLFF.

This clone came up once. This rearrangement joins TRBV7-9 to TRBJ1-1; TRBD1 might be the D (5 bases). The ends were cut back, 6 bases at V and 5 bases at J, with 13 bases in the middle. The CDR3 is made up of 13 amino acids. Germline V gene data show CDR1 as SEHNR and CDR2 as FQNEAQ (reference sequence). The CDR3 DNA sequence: TGTGCCAGCAGAATAGCAGGGAGGACTGAAGCTTTCTTT. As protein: CASRIAGRTEAFF. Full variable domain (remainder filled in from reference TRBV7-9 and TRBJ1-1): DTGVSQNPRHKITKRGQNVTFRCDPISEHNRLYWYRQTLGQGPEFLTYFQNEAQLEKSRLLSDRFSAERPKGSFSTLEIQRTEQGDSAMYLCASRIAGRTEAFFGQGTRLTVV.

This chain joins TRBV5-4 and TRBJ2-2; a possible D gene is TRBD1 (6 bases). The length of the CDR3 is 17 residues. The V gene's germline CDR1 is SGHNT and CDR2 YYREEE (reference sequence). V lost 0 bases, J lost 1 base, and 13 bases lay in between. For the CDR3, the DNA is TGTGCCAGCAGCTTGGGGGCAGGGGCGATGAACACCGGGGAGCTGTTTTTT. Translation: CASSLGAGAMNTGELFF.

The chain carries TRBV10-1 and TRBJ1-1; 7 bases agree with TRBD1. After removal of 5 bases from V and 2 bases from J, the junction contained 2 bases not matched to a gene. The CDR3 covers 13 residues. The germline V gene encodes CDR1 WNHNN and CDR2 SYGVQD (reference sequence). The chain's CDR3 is CASSRDRNTEAFF. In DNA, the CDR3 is TGCGCCAGCAGTCGGGACAGAAACACTGAAGCTTTCTTT.

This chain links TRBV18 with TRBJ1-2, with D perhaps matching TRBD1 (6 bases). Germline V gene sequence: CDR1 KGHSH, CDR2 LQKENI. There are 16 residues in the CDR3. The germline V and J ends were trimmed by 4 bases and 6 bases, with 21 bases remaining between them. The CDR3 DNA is TGTGCCAGCTCACGCAACCCGGGGGGCGCAGGGGATGGCTACACCTTC. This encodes CASSRNPGGAGDGYTF.

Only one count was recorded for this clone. The CDR3 nucleotides are TGCGCCAGCAGCCGAACTCACAATGAGCAGTTCTTC. It is translated as CASSRTHNEQFF. This sequence joins TRBV5-1 and TRBJ2-1; D unclear. This CDR3 spans 12 amino acids. V was shortened by 4 bases and J by 5 bases, with 7 bases between the two germline ends. Germline V gene lookup returns CDR1 SGHRS and CDR2 YFSETQ.

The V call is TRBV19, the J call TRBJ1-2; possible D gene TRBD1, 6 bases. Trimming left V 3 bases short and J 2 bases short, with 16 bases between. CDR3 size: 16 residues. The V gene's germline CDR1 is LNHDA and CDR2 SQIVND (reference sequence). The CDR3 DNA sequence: TGTGCCAGTAGTATTGCCCTGGGACATCTCAACTATGGCTACACCTTC. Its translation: CASSIALGHLNYGYTF. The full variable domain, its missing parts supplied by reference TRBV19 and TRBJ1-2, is DGGITQSPKYLFRKEGQNVTLSCEQNLNHDAMYWYRQDPGQGLRLIYYSQIVNDFQKGDIAEGYSVSREKKESFPLTVTSAQKNPTAFYLCASSIALGHLNYGYTFGSGTRLTVV.

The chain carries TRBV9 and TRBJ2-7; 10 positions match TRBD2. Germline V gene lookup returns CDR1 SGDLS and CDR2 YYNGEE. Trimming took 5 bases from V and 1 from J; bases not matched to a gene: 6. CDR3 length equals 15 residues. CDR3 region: CASSQTSGPSYEQYF. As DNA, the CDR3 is TGTGCCAGCAGTCAGACTAGCGGGCCGTCCTACGAGCAGTACTTC.

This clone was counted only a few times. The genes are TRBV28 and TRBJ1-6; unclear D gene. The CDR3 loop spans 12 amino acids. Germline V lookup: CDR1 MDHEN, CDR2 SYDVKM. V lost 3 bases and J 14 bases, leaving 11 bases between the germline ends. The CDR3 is CASSLQIFALHF. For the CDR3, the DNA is TGTGCCAGCAGTTTGCAGATCTTCGCCCTCCACTTT.